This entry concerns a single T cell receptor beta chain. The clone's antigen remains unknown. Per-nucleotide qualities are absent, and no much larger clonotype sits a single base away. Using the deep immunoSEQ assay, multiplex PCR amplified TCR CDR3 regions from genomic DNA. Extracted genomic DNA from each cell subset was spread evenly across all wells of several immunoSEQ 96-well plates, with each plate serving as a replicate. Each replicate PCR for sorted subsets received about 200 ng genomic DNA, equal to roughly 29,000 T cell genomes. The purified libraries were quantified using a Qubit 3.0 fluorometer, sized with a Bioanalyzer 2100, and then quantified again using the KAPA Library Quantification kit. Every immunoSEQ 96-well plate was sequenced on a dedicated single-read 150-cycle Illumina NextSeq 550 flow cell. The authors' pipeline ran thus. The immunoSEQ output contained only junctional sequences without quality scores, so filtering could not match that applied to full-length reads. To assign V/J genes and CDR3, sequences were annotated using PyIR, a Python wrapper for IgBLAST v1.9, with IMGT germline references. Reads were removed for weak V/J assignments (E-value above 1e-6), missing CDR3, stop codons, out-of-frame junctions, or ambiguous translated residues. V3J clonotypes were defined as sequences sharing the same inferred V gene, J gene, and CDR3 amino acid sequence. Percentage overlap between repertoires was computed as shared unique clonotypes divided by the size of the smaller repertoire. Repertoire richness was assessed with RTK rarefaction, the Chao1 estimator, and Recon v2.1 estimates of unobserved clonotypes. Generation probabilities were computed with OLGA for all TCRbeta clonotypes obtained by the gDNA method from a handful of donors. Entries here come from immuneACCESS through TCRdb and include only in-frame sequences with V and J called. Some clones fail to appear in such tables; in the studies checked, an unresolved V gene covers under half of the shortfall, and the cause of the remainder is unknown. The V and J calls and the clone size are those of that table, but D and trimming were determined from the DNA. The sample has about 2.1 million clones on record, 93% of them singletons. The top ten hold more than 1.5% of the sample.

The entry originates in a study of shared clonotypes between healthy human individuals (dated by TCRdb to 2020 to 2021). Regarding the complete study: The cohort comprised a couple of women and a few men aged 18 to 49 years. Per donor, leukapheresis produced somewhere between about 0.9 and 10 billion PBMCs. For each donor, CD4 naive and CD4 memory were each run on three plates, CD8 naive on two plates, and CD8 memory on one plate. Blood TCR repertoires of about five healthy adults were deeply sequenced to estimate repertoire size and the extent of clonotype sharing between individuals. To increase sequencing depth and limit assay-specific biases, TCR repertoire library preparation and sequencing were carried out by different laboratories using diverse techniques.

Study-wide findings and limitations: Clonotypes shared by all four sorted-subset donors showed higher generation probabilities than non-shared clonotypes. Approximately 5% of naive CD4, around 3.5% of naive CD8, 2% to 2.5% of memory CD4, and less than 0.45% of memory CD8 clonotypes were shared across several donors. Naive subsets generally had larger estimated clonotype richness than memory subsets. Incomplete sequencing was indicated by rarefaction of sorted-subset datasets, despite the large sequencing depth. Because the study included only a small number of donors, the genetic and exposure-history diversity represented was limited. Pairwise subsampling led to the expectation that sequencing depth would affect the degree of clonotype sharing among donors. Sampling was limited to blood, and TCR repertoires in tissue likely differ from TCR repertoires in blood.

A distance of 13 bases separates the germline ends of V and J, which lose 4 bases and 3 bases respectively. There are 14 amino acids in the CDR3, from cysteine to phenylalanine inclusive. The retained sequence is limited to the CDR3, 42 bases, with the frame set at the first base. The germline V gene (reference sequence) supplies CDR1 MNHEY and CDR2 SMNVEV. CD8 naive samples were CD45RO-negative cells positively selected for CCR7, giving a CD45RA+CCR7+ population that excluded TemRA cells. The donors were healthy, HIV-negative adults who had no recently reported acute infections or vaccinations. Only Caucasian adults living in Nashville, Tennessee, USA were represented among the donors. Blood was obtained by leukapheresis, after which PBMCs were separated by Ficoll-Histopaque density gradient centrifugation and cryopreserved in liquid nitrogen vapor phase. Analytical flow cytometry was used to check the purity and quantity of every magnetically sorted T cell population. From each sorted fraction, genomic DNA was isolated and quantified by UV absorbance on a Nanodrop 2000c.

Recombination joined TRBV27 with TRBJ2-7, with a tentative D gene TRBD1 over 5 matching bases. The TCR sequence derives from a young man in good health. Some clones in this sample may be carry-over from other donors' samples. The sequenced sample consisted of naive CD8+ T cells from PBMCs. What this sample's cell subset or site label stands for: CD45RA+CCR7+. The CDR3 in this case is CASSSRGLYYEQYF. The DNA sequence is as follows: TGTGCCAGCAGTTCAAGGGGCTTATACTACGAGCAGTACTTC.